One and the same sample provided the 23 T cell receptor beta chains below, sequenced in a study of T cells after yellow fever vaccination. One entry per CDR3 protein results from TCRdb running MiXCR on the 5' RACE reads. This table has 450,000 to 600,000 distinct CDR3 sequences, about 13% appearing once. Source: PBMCs, taken on the day of the yellow fever booster vaccination. These TCRs come from a man between 25 and 39 years old who received the YFV17D yellow fever vaccine.

This clonotype has ten or more counts. V is TRBV28 and J is TRBJ2-7; D ambiguous. With 10 bases removed from V and 3 bases from J, the gap between germline ends came to 13 bases. Germline assignment: CDR1 MDHEN and CDR2 SYDVKM. This CDR3 is 12 amino acids long. CDR3 DNA: TGTGCCACCTATATCCCGGGCTACGAGCAGTACTTC. Translation: CATYIPGYEQYF.

This clonotype was counted only a few times. The chain is built from TRBV10-3 and TRBJ1-5; D unclear. Germline V gives CDR1 ENHRY, CDR2 SYGVKD. The CDR3 covers 14 residues. The V end lost 1 base, the J end lost 0 bases, and 4 bases lay between the germline ends. CDR3 sequence: CAISEFNSNQPQHF. In DNA, the CDR3 is TGTGCCATCAGTGAGTTTAATAGCAATCAGCCCCAGCATTTT.

The chain recombines TRBV5-4 with TRBJ2-1, with 8 bases lining up with TRBD1. Unmatched junction bases numbered 11, after V lost 5 bases and J lost 7 bases. The CDR3 is made up of 15 amino acids. Germline V CDR1 and CDR2: SGHNT, YYREEE (reference sequence). The CDR3 spells CASSPIPRGPNEQFF. The DNA for the CDR3 is TGTGCCAGCAGTCCCATCCCCAGGGGGCCTAATGAGCAGTTCTTC.

This chain's CDR3 is CASSLASGGNTDTQYF. The CDR3 DNA reads as TGTGCCAGCAGTTTGGCTAGCGGGGGAAACACAGATACGCAGTATTTT. This chain uses TRBV12-3 or TRBV12-4 with TRBJ2-3; 10 bases match TRBD2. This CDR3 contains 16 residues. V gave up 3 bases and J gave up 2 bases; unmatched junction bases: 5.

The chain links TRBV5-1 to TRBJ2-7; TRBD1 matches at 10 bases. The V and J ends lost 4 bases and 6 bases, in that order; junction bases with no gene match: 7. The CDR3 length is 14 residues. Germline CDR1 reads SGHRS; CDR2 reads YFSETQ. CDR3 sequence reads: CASSTGQGSGEQYF. The CDR3 bases are TGCGCCAGCAGCACGGGACAGGGGTCGGGCGAGCAGTACTTC.

This clonotype was seen a few times. The chain is built from TRBV6-2 or TRBV6-3 and TRBJ2-7, with 9 nucleotides matching TRBD2. The CDR3 sequence is 14 residues long. From germline, CDR1 is MNHEY and CDR2 SVGEGT. Trimming removed 7 bases from V and 2 bases from J; junction bases left unmatched: 6. For the CDR3, the DNA is TGTGCCAGCACCATTAGCGGGGGACCCTACGAGCAGTACTTC. It translates to CASTISGGPYEQYF.

The chain carries TRBV9 and TRBJ2-7; D remains unclear. V dropped 0 bases and J dropped 5 bases, with 9 bases sitting between them. This CDR3 region has 13 residues. Germline V gene sequence: CDR1 SGDLS, CDR2 YYNGEE. CDR3 DNA: TGTGCCAGCAGCGTAGGGGGTTTGGACGAGCAGTACTTC. As protein: CASSVGGLDEQYF.

The chain has TRBV11-2 and TRBJ2-7; 9 nucleotides align to TRBD1. The CDR3 is made up of 16 amino acids. Germline CDR1 is SGHAT and CDR2 is FQNNGV. J was trimmed by 6 bases and V by 4 bases; bases with no gene match: 13. CDR3 sequence (DNA): TGTGCCAGCAGCTCGGGGCGGGACAGGGTGTTCTCCGAGCAGTACTTC. Translation: CASSSGRDRVFSEQYF.

In this sample, this clonotype turned up a few times. J is TRBJ2-2 and V is TRBV5-1; D is uncertain. The CDR3 contains 16 residues. The ends were cut back, 4 bases at V and 0 bases at J, with 13 bases in the middle. CDR1 and CDR2 from the germline V gene are SGHRS and YFSETQ. CDR3 bases: TGCGCCAGCAGCCCGGTGGTCGGCGCGAACACCGGGGAGCTGTTTTTT. This translates into CASSPVVGANTGELFF.

The chain couples TRBV6-1 to TRBJ2-1; 8 positions match TRBD1. J was trimmed by 5 bases and V by 6 bases; bases with no gene match: 12. Germline CDR1 and CDR2: MNHNS and SASEGT. The CDR3 has 16 residues. The CDR3 region has the DNA TGTGCCAGCAGGCCTACCTTGGGGACAGGCAACAATGAGCAGTTCTTC. Protein product: CASRPTLGTGNNEQFF.

This clonotype occurred a few times. The V gene is TRBV9, the J gene TRBJ2-3, with 10 bases that match TRBD2. The germline V gene has CDR1 SGDLS and CDR2 YYNGEE. Trimming removed 4 bases from V and 4 bases from J; junction bases left unmatched: 3. This CDR3 is 14 amino acids long. CDR3 DNA sequence: TGTGCCAGCAGCTCTAGCGGGAGCGCAGATACGCAGTATTTT. It is translated as CASSSSGSADTQYF.

This clonotype was seen a few times. The chain links TRBV20-1 to TRBJ2-2; D remains ambiguous. Germline values: CDR1 DFQATT, CDR2 SNEGSKA (reference sequence). Deletions cut 3 bases from V and 4 bases from J, with 15 bases between. The CDR3 is 15 residues long. The CDR3 sequence: CSARESGPITGELFF. CDR3 DNA sequence: TGCAGTGCTAGGGAATCCGGGCCTATCACCGGGGAGCTGTTTTTT.

This clonotype occurred a few times. The CDR3 loop reads CASSPGGSLNEQFF. The CDR3 DNA follows: TGTGCCAGCAGCCCCGGGGGTAGTTTGAATGAGCAGTTCTTC. The chain couples TRBV7-2 to TRBJ2-1; possible D gene TRBD2, 6 bases. CDR3 length: 14 amino acids. Trimming cost V 5 bases and J 7 bases, with 15 bases left between them. Germline-derived CDR1 and CDR2 are SGHTA and FQGNSA.

This chain uses TRBV7-2 with TRBJ1-1; TRBD1 is a possible D gene (6 bases). The V end lost 6 bases, the J end lost 7 bases, and 21 bases lay between the germline ends. There are 15 residues in the CDR3. Germline CDR1 and CDR2: SGHTA and FQGNSA. CDR3 residues: CASRPQGIASFEAFF. As DNA, the CDR3 is TGTGCCAGCAGGCCACAGGGAATTGCGAGTTTTGAAGCTTTCTTT.

The chain couples TRBV18 to TRBJ2-5; possible D gene TRBD2, 5 bases. V was clipped by 7 bases and J by 0 bases, with 12 bases between them. This CDR3 region has 14 residues. Germline V gives CDR1 KGHSH, CDR2 LQKENI. The CDR3 is CASFTTRNQETQYF. In nucleotides, the CDR3 is TGTGCCAGCTTCACCACTAGAAACCAAGAGACCCAGTACTTC.

This clonotype has more than one count but fewer than ten. The chain combines TRBV27 with TRBJ2-5; the D gene is possibly TRBD1 (6 bases). The CDR3 totals 15 residues. Per the germline V gene, CDR1 is MNHEY and CDR2 is SMNVEV (reference sequence). The ends were cut back, 3 bases at V and 0 bases at J, with 11 bases in the middle. CDR3 coding DNA: TGTGCCAGCAGTTTCTCCTGGACAGACCAAGAGACCCAGTACTTC. Its translation is CASSFSWTDQETQYF.

This clonotype was observed a handful of times. The rearrangement links TRBV7-2 to TRBJ2-3, with D tentatively TRBD1 (6 bases). The V gene lost 2 bases and the J gene lost 1 base, with 13 bases spanning the gap. The germline gives CDR1 SGHTA, CDR2 FQGNSA. This CDR3 comprises 16 residues. CDR3 DNA sequence: TGTGCCAGCAGCTTACACAGTCCAGGGGGCACAGATACGCAGTATTTT. Its translation: CASSLHSPGGTDTQYF.

The chain combines TRBV5-6 with TRBJ1-3, with unresolved D. The CDR3 is 17 residues long. The V end lost 6 bases, the J end lost 0 bases, and 19 bases lay between the germline ends. Germline loops: CDR1 SGHDT, CDR2 YYEEEE. The CDR3 bases are TGTGCCAGCATCAATGTGGTTCTGCGAAACTCTGGAAACACCATATATTTT. It codes for CASINVVLRNSGNTIYF.

This rearrangement joins TRBV7-2 to TRBJ1-6; D not certain. V was clipped by 5 bases and J by 7 bases, with 3 bases between them. Germline loops: CDR1 SGHTA, CDR2 FQGNSA. This CDR3 contains 11 residues. CDR3 sequence (DNA): TGTGCCAGCAGCGGCAATTCACCCCTCCACTTT. As protein: CASSGNSPLHF.

Points on this clonotype: A read error may account for a junction end that differs from germline. The V gene is TRBV4-2, the J gene TRBJ2-1, with D perhaps TRBD2 (6 bases). The CDR3 covers 12 residues. Germline V gene data show CDR1 as LGHNA and CDR2 as YNFKEQ. The DNA of the CDR3 is TGTGCCAGCAGCCAAATTGCCGGCGGGGTATTTTTC. Amino acids: CASSQIAGGVFF.

V and J are TRBV2 and TRBJ1-2, with D unclear. This CDR3 is built from 14 residues. CDR1 is SNHLY, CDR2 FYNNEI, per germline. Trimming pared 7 bases from V and 7 bases from J, leaving 19 bases between. CDR3 sequence (DNA): TGTGCCAGCAACCCTCGGGGTCAGAGAGTTGGCTACACCTTC. This sequence encodes CASNPRGQRVGYTF.

The chain carries TRBV4-3 and TRBJ2-7, with 8 bases lining up with TRBD1. Germline V CDR1 and CDR2: LGHNA, YSLEER. This CDR3 has 17 residues. V dropped 1 base and J dropped 0; count of bases not matched to a gene: 8. The CDR3 sequence is CASSQVAGTGSSYEQYF. The CDR3 bases are TGCGCCAGCAGCCAAGTCGCCGGGACAGGAAGCTCCTACGAGCAGTACTTC.

In its sample, this clonotype was seen a few times. This chain links TRBV20-1 with TRBJ2-5, with 8 bases fitting TRBD2. The CDR3 extends over 16 amino acids. Germline CDR1 DFQATT, CDR2 SNEGSKA (reference sequence). The ends lost 0 bases at V and 6 bases at J; junction bases unmatched: 12. The CDR3 DNA reads TGCAGTGCTAGAGAAAACGAAGCGGGAGTGGGGAAGACCCAGTACTTC. It encodes CSARENEAGVGKTQYF.